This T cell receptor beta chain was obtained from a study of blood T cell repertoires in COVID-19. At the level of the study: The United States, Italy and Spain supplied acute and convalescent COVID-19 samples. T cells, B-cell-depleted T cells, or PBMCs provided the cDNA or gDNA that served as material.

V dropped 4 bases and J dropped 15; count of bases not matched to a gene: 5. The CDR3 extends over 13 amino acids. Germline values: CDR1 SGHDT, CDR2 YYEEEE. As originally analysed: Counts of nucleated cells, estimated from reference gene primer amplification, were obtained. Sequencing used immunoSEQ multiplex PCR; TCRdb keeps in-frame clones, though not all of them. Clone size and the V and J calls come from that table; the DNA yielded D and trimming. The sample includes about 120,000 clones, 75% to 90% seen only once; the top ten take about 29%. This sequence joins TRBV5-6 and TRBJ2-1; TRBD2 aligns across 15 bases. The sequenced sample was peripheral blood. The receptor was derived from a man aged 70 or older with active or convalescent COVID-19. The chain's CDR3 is CASSRTSGRGWFF. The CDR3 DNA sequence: TGTGCCAGCAGCCGGACTAGCGGGAGGGGGTGGTTCTTC.